These 25 T cell receptor beta chains were all obtained from the same sample, sequenced in a study of OX40 agonist ivuxolimab in advanced cancers. The table came from immunoSEQ multiplex PCR; TCRdb's copy has only in-frame clones and leaves some out. The profile shows about 68,000 clones, around 83% of them singletons. The sequencing here drew on CD4+ or CD8+ T cells sorted from blood, taken in a trial of the OX40 agonist ivuxolimab. The receptor set was obtained from an adult with an advanced solid tumor such as melanoma, head and neck, liver or kidney cancer.

The chain carries TRBV29-1 and TRBJ1-4; no reliable D call. The CDR3 is 13 amino acids. V was shortened by 7 bases and J by 2 bases, with 11 bases between the two germline ends. From germline, CDR1 is SQVTM and CDR2 ANQGSEA. CDR3 sequence reads: CSASGVTNEKLFF. CDR3 DNA sequence: TGCAGCGCCTCCGGGGTGACTAATGAAAAACTGTTTTTT.

V and J are TRBV30 and TRBJ2-3; a possible D gene is TRBD2 (6 bases). The V end was cut by 1 base, the J end by 4 bases, with 6 bases between. CDR1 is GTSNPN and CDR2 is SVGIG in the germline V gene (reference sequence). CDR3 size: 12 residues. The CDR3 protein is CAWSGGADTQYF. CDR3 coding DNA: TGTGCCTGGAGTGGCGGGGCAGATACGCAGTATTTT.

The chain couples TRBV28 to TRBJ1-6; D ambiguous. The germline V gene has CDR1 MDHEN and CDR2 SYDVKM. The CDR3 spans 11 residues. V was clipped by 4 bases and J by 8 bases, with 3 bases between them. The CDR3 region is CASSSDSPLHF. As DNA, the CDR3 is TGTGCCAGCAGTTCTGATTCACCCCTCCACTTT.

The genes are TRBV7-3 and TRBJ2-3; weak D call: TRBD2 (6 bases). Trimming shortened V by 3 bases and J by 2 bases, and 15 bases separated the two germline ends. Germline V CDR1 and CDR2: SGHTA, FQGTGA. This CDR3 is 16 amino acids long. The CDR3 loop is CASSFTLGGNTDTQYF. The CDR3 DNA is TGTGCCAGCAGCTTTACCTTGGGAGGCAACACAGATACGCAGTATTTT.

As regards this clone: This CDR3 is also generated by other DNA sequences in the sample. V usage is TRBV7-9 and J usage is TRBJ1-5; D remains unclear. This CDR3 spans 13 amino acids. Germline CDR1 and CDR2: SEHNR and FQNEAQ (reference sequence). V was shortened by 1 base and J by 5 bases, with 6 bases between the two germline ends. CDR3 nucleotides: TGTGCCAGCAGCTTAGGAGGAGATCAGCCCCAGCATTTT. It codes for CASSLGGDQPQHF.

This chain links TRBV27 with TRBJ2-2; TRBD2 matches at 8 bases. The CDR3 is 15 amino acids. Looked up from germline, CDR1 is MNHEY and CDR2 is SMNVEV (reference sequence). The ends lost 7 bases at V and 5 bases at J; junction bases unmatched: 9. This CDR3 is CASTPGGVRTGELFF. Here the CDR3 DNA reads TGTGCCAGCACGCCGGGAGGGGTTCGGACCGGGGAGCTGTTTTTT.

The rearrangement uses TRBV28 and TRBJ2-7; TRBD1 matches 7 bases. With 8 bases clipped from V and 4 bases from J, the junction kept 11 bases outside the gene matches. The CDR3 has 14 residues. Germline lookup yields CDR1 MDHEN and CDR2 SYDVKM. The CDR3 protein is CASRTGDRRYEQYF. The CDR3 DNA reads as TGTGCCAGCCGTACAGGGGATAGGAGGTACGAGCAGTACTTC.

V gene TRBV9 combines with J gene TRBJ2-5, with D possibly being TRBD2 (6 bases). V shed 3 bases and J shed 4 bases, with 13 bases lying between them. The germline CDR1 and CDR2 sequences are SGDLS and YYNGEE. This CDR3 contains 14 residues. This CDR3 reads CASSAPGVGETQYF. CDR3 nucleotide sequence: TGTGCCAGCAGCGCCCCGGGGGTAGGAGAGACCCAGTACTTC.

The V gene is TRBV19, the J gene TRBJ2-7; 11 bases line up with TRBD1. The ends lost 6 bases at V and 2 bases at J; junction bases unmatched: 3. The germline V gene has CDR1 LNHDA and CDR2 SQIVND (reference sequence). CDR3 length: 14 residues. The CDR3 region is CASRPDRGPYEQYF. CDR3 in DNA: TGTGCCAGTAGGCCGGACAGGGGGCCCTACGAGCAGTACTTC.

The chain couples TRBV7-2 to TRBJ1-5; tentatively, D is TRBD1 (5 bases). This CDR3 region has 15 residues. V dropped 4 bases and J dropped 3 bases, with 13 bases sitting between them. Germline V lookup: CDR1 SGHTA, CDR2 FQGNSA. In DNA, the CDR3 is TGTGCCAGCAGCTCCGACGGGGCCTACAATCAGCCCCAGCATTTT. Translating it yields CASSSDGAYNQPQHF.

In this sample, this clone turned up a few times. The chain is built from TRBV7-9 and TRBJ2-1; a possible D gene is TRBD2 (5 bases). The CDR3 spans 13 residues. Between the trimmed V and J ends, which lost 5 bases and 13 bases, there was a span of 18 bases. CDR1 is SEHNR, CDR2 FQNEAQ, per germline (reference sequence). The CDR3 loop is CASSPLISASQFF. CDR3 in DNA: TGTGCCAGCAGCCCACTAATTTCGGCTAGCCAGTTCTTC.

This rearrangement joins TRBV7-2 to TRBJ1-1, with D perhaps matching TRBD1 (5 bases). There are 15 residues in the CDR3. Trimming stripped 6 bases from V and 0 bases from J, with 14 bases between. Germline V gene lookup returns CDR1 SGHTA and CDR2 FQGNSA. CDR3 loop: CASRSFGGVNTEAFF. The CDR3 nucleotides are TGTGCCAGCAGATCCTTTGGGGGGGTGAACACTGAAGCTTTCTTT.

This clone has more than one count but fewer than ten. This chain joins TRBV7-9 and TRBJ2-1; TRBD2 matches at 12 bases. Germline V gene data show CDR1 as SEHNR and CDR2 as FQNEAQ (reference sequence). With V trimmed by 5 bases and J by 5 bases, 7 bases remained unmatched. The CDR3 extends over 16 amino acids. CDR3 sequence: CASSQLAGGLNNEQFF. CDR3 sequence (DNA): TGTGCCAGCAGCCAACTAGCGGGAGGCCTGAACAATGAGCAGTTCTTC. The full variable domain, its missing parts supplied by reference TRBV7-9 and TRBJ2-1, is DTGVSQNPRHKITKRGQNVTFRCDPISEHNRLYWYRQTLGQGPEFLTYFQNEAQLEKSRLLSDRFSAERPKGSFSTLEIQRTEQGDSAMYLCASSQLAGGLNNEQFFGPGTRLTVL.

This sequence joins TRBV25-1 and TRBJ2-2; 7 bases agree with TRBD1. Germline lookup yields CDR1 MGHDK and CDR2 SYGVNS. V lost 3 bases and J lost 5; bases outside the gene matches: 6. This CDR3 is 15 amino acids long. In nucleotides, the CDR3 is TGTGCCAGCAGTGAGAGGTCCAGGGGGACCGGGGAGCTGTTTTTT. Its translation is CASSERSRGTGELFF.

The sample holds one count of this clone. This chain uses TRBV2 with TRBJ1-2; no definite D call. The CDR3 totals 14 residues. Per germline, CDR1 SNHLY and CDR2 FYNNEI. V lost 7 bases, J lost 4 bases, and 16 bases lay in between. CDR3 in DNA: TGTGCCAGCAAGGTCGACACGGAGAGCTATGGCTACACCTTC. Its translation is CASKVDTESYGYTF.

The V call is TRBV7-2, the J call TRBJ2-5, with 7 bases identical to TRBD2. The CDR3 extends over 16 amino acids. The germline gives CDR1 SGHTA, CDR2 FQGNSA. The V segment lost 3 bases and the J segment 4 bases; nucleotides outside the gene matches: 11. The CDR3 sequence is CASSFSLAGDPETQYF. CDR3 in DNA: TGTGCCAGCAGCTTTAGTTTGGCGGGAGACCCAGAGACCCAGTACTTC.

The rearrangement uses TRBV2 and TRBJ2-2; 10 bases match TRBD2. Per the germline V gene, CDR1 is SNHLY and CDR2 is FYNNEI. With 6 bases clipped from V and 0 bases from J, the junction kept 7 bases outside the gene matches. This CDR3 is built from 17 residues. CDR3 DNA sequence: TGTGCCAGCAGGATCCTAGCGGGAGTTTCGAACACCGGGGAGCTGTTTTTT. It translates to CASRILAGVSNTGELFF.

V and J are TRBV6-6 and TRBJ2-7; 7 bases line up with TRBD1. Germline V CDR1 and CDR2: MNHNY, SVGAGI (reference sequence). This CDR3 comprises 16 residues. Trimming at V came to 2 bases and at J to 3 bases, leaving 10 bases not matched to a gene. The CDR3 DNA sequence: TGTGCCAGCAGTTACCTTTCCCGGACAGGAAGCTACGAGCAGTACTTC. This gives the protein CASSYLSRTGSYEQYF.

The V gene is TRBV6-1, the J gene TRBJ2-2; maybe TRBD1 (5 bases). CDR3 size: 15 residues. Germline CDR1 MNHNS, CDR2 SASEGT. The germline V and J ends were trimmed by 1 base and 4 bases, with 10 bases remaining between them. This CDR3 reads CASSEGGAGTGELFF. The CDR3 DNA sequence: TGTGCCAGCAGTGAAGGGGGCGCAGGCACCGGGGAGCTGTTTTTT.

The genes are TRBV5-6 and TRBJ2-1; TRBD1 matches at 10 bases. V gave up 3 bases and J gave up 8 bases; unmatched junction bases: 8. This CDR3 is 15 amino acids long. The germline V gene has CDR1 SGHDT and CDR2 YYEEEE. CDR3 loop: CASSSDRGLSHEQFF. The CDR3 DNA is TGTGCCAGCAGCTCGGACAGGGGGTTAAGTCATGAGCAGTTCTTC.

The chain carries TRBV7-8 and TRBJ2-5; no clear D gene. V shed 5 bases and J shed 3 bases, with 4 bases lying between them. The germline gives CDR1 SGHVS, CDR2 FQNEAQ. The CDR3 loop spans 11 amino acids. CDR3 residues: CASSQEETQYF. The CDR3 nucleotides read TGTGCCAGCAGCCAGGAAGAGACCCAGTACTTC.

J is TRBJ1-1 and V is TRBV11-3; 8 bases line up with TRBD1. The J segment lost 4 bases and the V segment lost 4 bases, leaving 5 bases of the junction unmatched. Germline V gene lookup returns CDR1 SGHNT and CDR2 YENEEA. CDR3 length: 14 residues. The CDR3 protein is CASSSGQGITEAFF. CDR3 nucleotide sequence: TGTGCCAGCAGCTCAGGACAGGGTATCACTGAAGCTTTCTTT.

The chain employs TRBV10-3 and TRBJ1-3; no clear D. CDR1 is ENHRY and CDR2 is SYGVKD in the germline V gene. The CDR3 spans 14 residues. Trimming removed 3 bases at V and 4 bases at J, with 10 bases between. The CDR3 sequence is CAISDTSGGNTIYF. CDR3 in DNA: TGTGCCATCAGTGATACGTCCGGAGGAAACACCATATATTTT.

The rearrangement links TRBV25-1 to TRBJ2-2, with unresolved D. The CDR3 is made up of 12 amino acids. Trimming left V 6 bases short and J 6 bases short, with 8 bases between. Per the germline V gene, CDR1 is MGHDK and CDR2 is SYGVNS. CDR3 loop: CASSRVAGELFF. In DNA form, the CDR3 reads TGTGCCAGCAGCCGGGTGGCCGGGGAGCTGTTTTTT.

This chain connects TRBV23-1 to TRBJ2-7, with TRBD2 as a possible D gene (5 bases). TRBV23-1 is treated as an ORF (open reading frame) with a function not yet certain. Between the trimmed V and J ends, which lost 4 bases and 2 bases, there was a span of 9 bases. The CDR3 loop spans 13 amino acids. The CDR3 DNA follows: TGCGCCAGCAGTCCGACGGGGACCTACGAGCAGTACTTC. This translates into CASSPTGTYEQYF.